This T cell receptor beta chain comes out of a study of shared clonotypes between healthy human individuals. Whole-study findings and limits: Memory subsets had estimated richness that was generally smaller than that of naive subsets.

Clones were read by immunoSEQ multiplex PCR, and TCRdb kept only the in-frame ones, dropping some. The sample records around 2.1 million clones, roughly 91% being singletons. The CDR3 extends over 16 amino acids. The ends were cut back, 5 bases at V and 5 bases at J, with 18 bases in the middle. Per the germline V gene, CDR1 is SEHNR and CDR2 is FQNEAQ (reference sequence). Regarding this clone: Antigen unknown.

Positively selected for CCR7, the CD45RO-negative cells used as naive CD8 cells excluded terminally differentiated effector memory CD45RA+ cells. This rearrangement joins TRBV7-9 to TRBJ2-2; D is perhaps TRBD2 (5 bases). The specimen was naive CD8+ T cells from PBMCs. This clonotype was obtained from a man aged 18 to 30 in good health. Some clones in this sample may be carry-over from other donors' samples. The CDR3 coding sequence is TGTGCCAGCAGCGTCGCGCCGGGGTTGGGAACCGGGGAGCTGTTTTTT. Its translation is CASSVAPGLGTGELFF. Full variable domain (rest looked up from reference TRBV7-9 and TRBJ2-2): DTGVSQNPRHKITKRGQNVTFRCDPISEHNRLYWYRQTLGQGPEFLTYFQNEAQLEKSRLLSDRFSAERPKGSFSTLEIQRTEQGDSAMYLCASSVAPGLGTGELFFGEGSRLTVL.